The 16 T cell receptor beta chains below were found in one sample sequenced in a study of T cells in Graves' hyperthyroidism and ophthalmopathy. From RNA transcripts, TCR beta CDR3 regions were amplified. TCR CDR3 underwent first-round RT-PCR with the HTBI primer set. One entry per CDR3 protein results from TCRdb running MiXCR on the multiplex PCR reads. The sample carries fewer than 850,000 distinct CDR3 sequences, approximately 15% recorded once. The sample comprised blood. The receptors shown here come from a man aged 45 to 65 with Graves' hyperthyroidism.

This clonotype came up many times. The CDR3 reads CSAREGGRGHEQYF. The CDR3 DNA sequence: TGCAGTGCTAGAGAAGGAGGCAGGGGACACGAGCAGTACTTC. The rearrangement uses TRBV20-1 and TRBJ2-7, with D perhaps TRBD1 (6 bases). The length of the CDR3 is 14 residues. Looked up from germline, CDR1 is DFQATT and CDR2 is SNEGSKA (reference sequence). Between the trimmed V and J ends, which lost 0 bases and 5 bases, there was a span of 14 bases.

This clonotype has at least ten counts. The chain carries TRBV25-1 and TRBJ2-2, with 9 bases lining up with TRBD2. CDR1 MGHDK and CDR2 SYGVNS come from the germline V gene. CDR3 size: 18 residues. The V and J ends lost 3 bases and 0 bases, in that order; junction bases with no gene match: 8. The CDR3 bases are TGTGCCAGCAGTGAGATCTCTAGCGGGGTGGCGAACACCGGGGAGCTGTTTTTT. This translates into CASSEISSGVANTGELFF.

This clonotype showed up many times. The chain has TRBV20-1 and TRBJ1-1; D gene unclear. Trimming removed 0 bases at V and 4 bases at J, with 12 bases between. The CDR3 extends over 14 amino acids. Per the germline V gene, CDR1 is DFQATT and CDR2 is SNEGSKA (reference sequence). The CDR3 DNA sequence: TGCAGTGCTAGAGAAATTAGAGCAGGCACTGAAGCTTTCTTT. Translation: CSAREIRAGTEAFF.

In its sample, this clonotype was seen many times. This chain connects TRBV20-1 to TRBJ2-7, with TRBD2 identical over 7 bases. CDR3 length: 16 residues. J lost 1 base, V lost 4 bases, and 13 bases had no gene match. CDR1 DFQATT and CDR2 SNEGSKA come from the germline V gene (reference sequence). The CDR3 sequence is CSATRTGLGLSYEQYF. The CDR3 DNA reads as TGCAGTGCTACACGGACCGGACTAGGCTTATCCTACGAGCAGTACTTC.

There are many counts of this clonotype. The rearrangement joins TRBV7-3 to TRBJ2-3; D is possibly TRBD2 (5 bases). Between the trimmed V and J ends, which lost 2 bases and 3 bases, there was a span of 12 bases. CDR1 and CDR2 from the germline V gene are SGHTA and FQGTGA. The CDR3 covers 15 residues. CDR3 sequence reads: CASSLAGWETDTQYF. DNA for the CDR3: TGTGCCAGCAGCTTAGCTGGGTGGGAGACAGATACGCAGTATTTT.

The J gene is TRBJ2-7, the V gene TRBV11-3, with TRBD1 matching 9 bases. Trimming at V came to 4 bases and at J to 2 bases, leaving 9 bases not matched to a gene. Germline V gives CDR1 SGHNT, CDR2 YENEEA. The CDR3 is made up of 16 amino acids. The CDR3 coding sequence is TGTGCCAGCAGCTCATTCCGGGACAGGGAGACCTACGAGCAGTACTTC. Amino acid sequence: CASSSFRDRETYEQYF. The whole variable domain, remainder taken from reference TRBV11-3 and TRBJ2-7, is EAGVVQSPRYKIIEKKQPVAFWCNPISGHNTLYWYLQNLGQGPELLIRYENEEAVDDSQLPKDRFSAERLKGVDSTLKIQPAELGDSAVYLCASSSFRDRETYEQYFGPGTRLTVT.

Here the CDR3 DNA reads TGTGCCACCCATGGGTTACGTCAGCCCCAGCATTTT. Translating it yields CATHGLRQPQHF. The gene calls are TRBV24-1 and TRBJ1-5, with no clear D. Germline lookup yields CDR1 KGHDR and CDR2 SFDVKD. This CDR3 comprises 12 residues. The ends were cut back, 9 bases at V and 6 bases at J, with 11 bases in the middle.

There are many counts of this clonotype. This chain joins TRBV20-1 and TRBJ2-3; tentative D call: TRBD1 (6 bases). Germline V gene data show CDR1 as DFQATT and CDR2 as SNEGSKA (reference sequence). CDR3 length: 14 amino acids. Trimming removed 1 base from V and 2 bases from J, with 10 bases in between. The CDR3 region has the DNA TGCAGTGCTAGAGGGACAGAATACACAGATACGCAGTATTTT. As protein: CSARGTEYTDTQYF.

This clonotype was seen repeatedly, ten times or more. The chain carries TRBV28 and TRBJ2-2, with D possibly matching TRBD1 (5 bases). Trimming took 7 bases from V and 5 from J, leaving 14 bases between them. The germline V gene has CDR1 MDHEN and CDR2 SYDVKM. This CDR3 has 14 residues. CDR3 protein: CASTTPTGTGELFF. CDR3 DNA sequence: TGTGCCAGCACCACGCCCACAGGAACCGGGGAGCTGTTTTTT.

This clonotype occurred many times. V and J are TRBV3-1 and TRBJ2-7; no clear D. This CDR3 comprises 14 residues. V lost 0 bases to trimming and J lost 3 bases, with 9 bases between them. Germline V lookup: CDR1 LGHDT, CDR2 YNNKEL (reference sequence). CDR3 amino acids: CASSQENGYYEQYF. CDR3 coding DNA: TGTGCCAGCAGCCAAGAAAACGGATACTACGAGCAGTACTTC.

The chain carries TRBV18 and TRBJ2-3; the match to TRBD2 covers 7 bases. V gave up 3 bases and J gave up 0 bases; unmatched junction bases: 6. CDR1 and CDR2 from the germline V gene are KGHSH and LQKENI. The CDR3 is 16 amino acids. The DNA for the CDR3 is TGTGCCAGCTCACCGAATAGCGGGCCTAGCACAGATACGCAGTATTTT. Protein: CASSPNSGPSTDTQYF.

This clonotype was seen ten or more times. This sequence joins TRBV19 and TRBJ1-1; D is undetermined. V was pared by 5 bases and J by 2 bases, with 12 bases between. The CDR3 is 14 amino acids. CDR1 is LNHDA and CDR2 is SQIVND in the germline V gene (reference sequence). The CDR3 sequence is CASSADSVNTEAFF. Here the CDR3 DNA reads TGTGCCAGTAGTGCCGATTCCGTCAACACTGAAGCTTTCTTT.

The gene calls are TRBV24-1 and TRBJ2-5; D may be TRBD1 (6 bases). The CDR3 extends over 15 amino acids. Trimming shortened V by 3 bases and J by 5 bases, and 15 bases separated the two germline ends. CDR1 is KGHDR and CDR2 is SFDVKD in the germline V gene. The CDR3 is CATSDNRAARETQYF. DNA for the CDR3: TGTGCCACCAGTGATAACAGGGCCGCCCGGGAGACCCAGTACTTC.

In its sample, this clonotype was seen a few times. J is TRBJ2-1 and V is TRBV5-6; D call uncertain. CDR3 length: 15 amino acids. CDR1 is SGHDT, CDR2 YYEEEE, per germline. The germline V and J ends were trimmed by 5 bases and 0 bases, with 12 bases remaining between them. The CDR3 here is CASSLTMSSYNEQFF. The CDR3 DNA reads TGTGCCAGCAGTTTAACCATGAGCTCCTACAATGAGCAGTTCTTC.

In this sample, this clonotype turned up many times. The chain couples TRBV12-3 or TRBV12-4 to TRBJ2-1; D gene ambiguous. The CDR3 has 11 amino acids. V lost 1 base to trimming and J lost 10 bases, with 5 bases between them. CDR3 loop: CASSLVGEQFF. Here the CDR3 DNA reads TGTGCCAGCAGTTTAGTTGGGGAGCAGTTCTTC.

This clonotype was picked up many times. The chain couples TRBV6-2 or TRBV6-3 to TRBJ2-6, with TRBD2 matching 11 bases. The V gene end was trimmed by 7 bases and the J gene end by 0 bases; junction bases not matched to a gene: 8. The CDR3 has 18 amino acids. The germline gives CDR1 MNHEY, CDR2 SVGEGT. The CDR3 sequence: CASTRLAGLFSGANVLTF. CDR3 nucleotides: TGTGCCAGCACAAGACTAGCGGGACTCTTCTCTGGGGCCAACGTCCTGACTTTC.